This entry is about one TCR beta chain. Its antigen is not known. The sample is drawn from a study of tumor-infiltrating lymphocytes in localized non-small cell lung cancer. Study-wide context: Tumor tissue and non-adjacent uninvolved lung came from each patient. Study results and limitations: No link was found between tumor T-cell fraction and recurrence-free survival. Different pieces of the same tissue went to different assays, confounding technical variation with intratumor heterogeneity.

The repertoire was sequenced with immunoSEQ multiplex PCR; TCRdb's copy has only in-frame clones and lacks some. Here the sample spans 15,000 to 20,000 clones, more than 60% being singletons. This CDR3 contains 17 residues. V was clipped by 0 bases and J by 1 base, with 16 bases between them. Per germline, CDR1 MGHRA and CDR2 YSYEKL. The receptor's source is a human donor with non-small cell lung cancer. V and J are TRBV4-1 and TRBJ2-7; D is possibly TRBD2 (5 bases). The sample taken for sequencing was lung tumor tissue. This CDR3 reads CASSQDSTGLLSYEQYF. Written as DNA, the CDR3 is TGCGCCAGCAGCCAAGATAGTACGGGGTTGTTATCCTACGAGCAGTACTTC.